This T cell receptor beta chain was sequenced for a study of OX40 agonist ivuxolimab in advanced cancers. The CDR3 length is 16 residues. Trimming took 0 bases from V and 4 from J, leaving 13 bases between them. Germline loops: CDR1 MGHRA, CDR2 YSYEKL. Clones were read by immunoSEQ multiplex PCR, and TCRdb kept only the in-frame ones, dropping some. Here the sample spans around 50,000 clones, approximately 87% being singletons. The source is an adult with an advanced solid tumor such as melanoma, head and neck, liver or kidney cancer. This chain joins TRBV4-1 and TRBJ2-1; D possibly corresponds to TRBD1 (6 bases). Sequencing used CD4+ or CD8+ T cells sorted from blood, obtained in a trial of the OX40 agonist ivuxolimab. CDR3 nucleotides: TGCGCCAGCAGCCAAGATTGGGGGCGATCTTACAATGAGCAGTTCTTC. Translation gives CASSQDWGRSYNEQFF.